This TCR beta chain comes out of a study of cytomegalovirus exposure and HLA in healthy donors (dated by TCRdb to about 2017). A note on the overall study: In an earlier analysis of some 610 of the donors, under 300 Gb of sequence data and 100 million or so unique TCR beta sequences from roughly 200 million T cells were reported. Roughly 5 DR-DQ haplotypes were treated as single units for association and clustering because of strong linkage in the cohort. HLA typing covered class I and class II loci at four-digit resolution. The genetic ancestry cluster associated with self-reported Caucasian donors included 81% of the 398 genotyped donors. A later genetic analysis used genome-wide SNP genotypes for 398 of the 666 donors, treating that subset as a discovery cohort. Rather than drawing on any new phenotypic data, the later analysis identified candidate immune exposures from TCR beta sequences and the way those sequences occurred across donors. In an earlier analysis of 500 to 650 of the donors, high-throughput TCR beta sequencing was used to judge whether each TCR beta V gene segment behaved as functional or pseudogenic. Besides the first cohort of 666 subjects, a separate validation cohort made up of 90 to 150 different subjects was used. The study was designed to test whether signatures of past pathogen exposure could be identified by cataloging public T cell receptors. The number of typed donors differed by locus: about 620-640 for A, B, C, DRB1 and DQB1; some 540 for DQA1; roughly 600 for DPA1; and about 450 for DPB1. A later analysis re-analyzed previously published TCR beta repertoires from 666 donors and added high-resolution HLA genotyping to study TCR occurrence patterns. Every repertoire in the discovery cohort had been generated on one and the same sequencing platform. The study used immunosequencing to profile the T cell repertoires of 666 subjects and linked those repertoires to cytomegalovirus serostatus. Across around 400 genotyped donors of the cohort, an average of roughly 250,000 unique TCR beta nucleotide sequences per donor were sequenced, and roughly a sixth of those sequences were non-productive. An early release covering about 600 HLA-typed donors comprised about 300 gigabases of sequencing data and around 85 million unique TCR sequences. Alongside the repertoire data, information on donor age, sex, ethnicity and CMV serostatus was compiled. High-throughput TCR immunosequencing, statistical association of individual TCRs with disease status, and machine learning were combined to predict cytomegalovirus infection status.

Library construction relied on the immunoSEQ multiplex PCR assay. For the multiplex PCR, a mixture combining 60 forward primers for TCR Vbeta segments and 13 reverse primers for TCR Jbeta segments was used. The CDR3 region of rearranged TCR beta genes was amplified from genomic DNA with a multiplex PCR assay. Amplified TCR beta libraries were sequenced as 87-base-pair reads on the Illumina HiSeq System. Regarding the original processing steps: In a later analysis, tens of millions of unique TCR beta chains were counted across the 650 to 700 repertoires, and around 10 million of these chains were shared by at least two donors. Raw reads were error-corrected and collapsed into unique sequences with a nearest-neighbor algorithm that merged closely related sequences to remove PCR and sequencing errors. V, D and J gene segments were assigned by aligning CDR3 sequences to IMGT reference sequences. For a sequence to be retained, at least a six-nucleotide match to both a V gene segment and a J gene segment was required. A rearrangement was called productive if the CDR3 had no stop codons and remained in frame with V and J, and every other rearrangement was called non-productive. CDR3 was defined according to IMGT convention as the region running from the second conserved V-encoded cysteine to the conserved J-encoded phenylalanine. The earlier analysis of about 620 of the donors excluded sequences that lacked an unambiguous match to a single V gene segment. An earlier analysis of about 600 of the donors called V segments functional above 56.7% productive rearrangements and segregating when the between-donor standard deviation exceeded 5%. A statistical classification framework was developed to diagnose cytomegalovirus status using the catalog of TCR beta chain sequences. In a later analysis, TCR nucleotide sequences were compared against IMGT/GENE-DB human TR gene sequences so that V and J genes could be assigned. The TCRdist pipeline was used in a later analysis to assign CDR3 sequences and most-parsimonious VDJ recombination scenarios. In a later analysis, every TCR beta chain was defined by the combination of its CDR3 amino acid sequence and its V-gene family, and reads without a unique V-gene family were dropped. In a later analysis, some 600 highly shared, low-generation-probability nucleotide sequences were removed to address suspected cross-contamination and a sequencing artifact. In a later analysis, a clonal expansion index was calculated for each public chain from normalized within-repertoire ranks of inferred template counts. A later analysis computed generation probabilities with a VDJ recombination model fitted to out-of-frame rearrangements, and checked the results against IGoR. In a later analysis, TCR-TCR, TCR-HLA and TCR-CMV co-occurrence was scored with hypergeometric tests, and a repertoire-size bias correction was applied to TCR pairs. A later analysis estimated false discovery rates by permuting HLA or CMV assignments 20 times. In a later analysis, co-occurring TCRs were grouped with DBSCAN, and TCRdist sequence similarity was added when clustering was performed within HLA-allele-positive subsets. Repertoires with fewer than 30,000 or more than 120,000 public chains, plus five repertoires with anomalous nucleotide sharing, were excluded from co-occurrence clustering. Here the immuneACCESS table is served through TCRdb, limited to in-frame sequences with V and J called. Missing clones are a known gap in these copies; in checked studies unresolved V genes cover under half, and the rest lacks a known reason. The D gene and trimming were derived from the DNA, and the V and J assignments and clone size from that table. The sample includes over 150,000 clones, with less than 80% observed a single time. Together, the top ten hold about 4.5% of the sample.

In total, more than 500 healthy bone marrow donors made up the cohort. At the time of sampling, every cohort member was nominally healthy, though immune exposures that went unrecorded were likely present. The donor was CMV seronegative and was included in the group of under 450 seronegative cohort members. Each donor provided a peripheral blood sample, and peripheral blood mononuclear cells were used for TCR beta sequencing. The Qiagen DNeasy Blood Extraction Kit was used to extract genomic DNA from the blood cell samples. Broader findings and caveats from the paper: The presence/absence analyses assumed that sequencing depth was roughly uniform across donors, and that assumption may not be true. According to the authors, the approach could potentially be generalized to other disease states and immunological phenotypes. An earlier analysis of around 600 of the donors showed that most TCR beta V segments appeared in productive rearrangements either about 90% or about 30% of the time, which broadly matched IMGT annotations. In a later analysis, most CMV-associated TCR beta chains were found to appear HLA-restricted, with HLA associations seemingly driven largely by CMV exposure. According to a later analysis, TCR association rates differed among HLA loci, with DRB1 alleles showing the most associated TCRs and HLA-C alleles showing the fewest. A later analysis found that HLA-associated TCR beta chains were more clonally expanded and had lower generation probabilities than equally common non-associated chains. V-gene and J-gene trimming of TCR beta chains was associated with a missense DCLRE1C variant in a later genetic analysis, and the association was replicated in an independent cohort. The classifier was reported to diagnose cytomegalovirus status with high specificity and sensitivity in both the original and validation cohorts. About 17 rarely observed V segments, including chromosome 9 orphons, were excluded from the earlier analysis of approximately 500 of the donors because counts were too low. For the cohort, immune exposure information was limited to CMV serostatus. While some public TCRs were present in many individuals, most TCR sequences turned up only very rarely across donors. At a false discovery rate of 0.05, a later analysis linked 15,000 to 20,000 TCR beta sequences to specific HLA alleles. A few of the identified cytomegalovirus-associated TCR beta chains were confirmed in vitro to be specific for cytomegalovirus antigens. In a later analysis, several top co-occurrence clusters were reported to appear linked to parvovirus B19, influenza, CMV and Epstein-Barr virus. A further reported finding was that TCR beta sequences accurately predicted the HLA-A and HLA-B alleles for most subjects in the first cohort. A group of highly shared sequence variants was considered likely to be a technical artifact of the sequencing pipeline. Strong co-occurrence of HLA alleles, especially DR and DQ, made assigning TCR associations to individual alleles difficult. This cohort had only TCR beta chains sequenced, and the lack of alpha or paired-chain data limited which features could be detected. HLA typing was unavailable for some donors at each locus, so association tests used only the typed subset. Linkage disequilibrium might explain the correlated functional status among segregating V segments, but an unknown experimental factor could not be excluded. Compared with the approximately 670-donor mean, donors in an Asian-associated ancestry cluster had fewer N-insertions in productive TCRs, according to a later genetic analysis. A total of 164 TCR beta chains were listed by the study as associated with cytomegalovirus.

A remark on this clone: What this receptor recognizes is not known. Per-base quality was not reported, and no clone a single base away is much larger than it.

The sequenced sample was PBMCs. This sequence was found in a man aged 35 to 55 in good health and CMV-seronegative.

The CDR3 is CASLPGGPGETQYF. The DNA sequence reads TGTGCCAGTTTACCCGGGGGGCCGGGGGAGACCCAGTACTTC. The chain employs TRBV6-1 and TRBJ2-5, with TRBD2 as a weak D call on 7 bases. The germline ends are 19 bases apart after V is trimmed by 9 bases and J by 5 bases. The CDR3 sequence holds 14 residues, the cysteine and phenylalanine included. Of the read, only the CDR3 DNA is kept; its 42 bases are in frame from base 1. Sequences MNHNS (CDR1) and SASEGT (CDR2) are obtained from the germline V gene.